This T cell receptor beta chain originates from a study of T cells in Graves' hyperthyroidism and ophthalmopathy. Amplified regions were TCR beta CDR3 sequences from RNA transcripts. During a first-round RT-PCR of the TCR CDR3, the HTBI primer set was used. Via MiXCR, TCRdb re-called the multiplex PCR reads, giving one row per CDR3 protein. The sample lists approximately 430,000 distinct CDR3 sequences, approximately 14% occurring once. Details on this clonotype: No antigen is known for it.

Study-wide points: In the analysis, a 13 V-J model separated ophthalmopathy from stable hyperthyroidism.

Patients counted as stable if ophthalmopathy did not develop within 18 months. Aged 18 to 65, the patients had hyperthyroidism that was newly diagnosed and had lasted under 2 months. CDR3 size: 15 residues. Germline assignment: CDR1 SGDLS and CDR2 YYNGEE. Trimming pared 4 bases from V and 0 bases from J, leaving 13 bases between. This receptor was taken from a woman younger than 35 with Graves' hyperthyroidism. This chain links TRBV9 with TRBJ1-2; weak D call: TRBD1 (5 bases). The sample consisted of blood. The CDR3, as DNA: TGTGCCAGCAGCCCAAAACAGGTAGCTAACTATGGCTACACCTTC. Its translation: CASSPKQVANYGYTF. Supplemented by reference TRBV9 and TRBJ1-2, the full variable domain reads DSGVTQTPKHLITATGQRVTLRCSPRSGDLSVYWYQQSLDQGLQFLIQYYNGEERAKGNILERFSAQQFPDLHSELNLSSLELGDSALYFCASSPKQVANYGYTFGSGTRLTVV.